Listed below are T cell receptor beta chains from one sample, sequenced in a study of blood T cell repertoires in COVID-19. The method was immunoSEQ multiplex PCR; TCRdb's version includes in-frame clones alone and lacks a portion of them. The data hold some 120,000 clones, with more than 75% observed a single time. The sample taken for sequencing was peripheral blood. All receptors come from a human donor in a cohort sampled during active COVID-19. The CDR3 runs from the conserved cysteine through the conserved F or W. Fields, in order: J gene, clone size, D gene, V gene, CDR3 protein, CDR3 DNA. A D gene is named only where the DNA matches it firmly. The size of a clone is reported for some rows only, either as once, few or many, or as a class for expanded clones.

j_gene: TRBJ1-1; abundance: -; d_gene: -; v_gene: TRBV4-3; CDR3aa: CASSQDRNTEAFF; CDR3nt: TGCGCCAGCAGCCAAGATCGTAACACTGAAGCTTTCTTT
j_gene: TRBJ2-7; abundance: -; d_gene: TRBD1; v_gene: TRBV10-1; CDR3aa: CASDDRAYEQYF; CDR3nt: TGCGCCAGCGACGACAGGGCCTACGAGCAGTACTTC
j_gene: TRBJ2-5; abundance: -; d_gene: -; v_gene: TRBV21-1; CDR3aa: CASSKGFPPGLADQETQYF; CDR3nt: TGTGCCAGCAGCAAAGGGTTCCCTCCGGGACTAGCGGATCAAGAGACCCAGTACTTC
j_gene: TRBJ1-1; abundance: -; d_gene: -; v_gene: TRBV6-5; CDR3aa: CASRYSPGLQNTEAFF; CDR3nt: TGTGCCAGCAGATACTCGCCGGGACTGCAGAACACTGAAGCTTTCTTT
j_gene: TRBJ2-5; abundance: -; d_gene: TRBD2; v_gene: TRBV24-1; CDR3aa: CATSGSSGYQETQYF; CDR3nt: TGTGCCACCAGTGGGTCTAGCGGGTACCAAGAGACCCAGTACTTC
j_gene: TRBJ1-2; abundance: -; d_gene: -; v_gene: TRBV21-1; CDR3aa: CASSKGGQGKGYGYTF; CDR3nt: TGTGCCAGCAGCAAAGGGGGACAGGGGAAGGGCTATGGCTACACCTTC
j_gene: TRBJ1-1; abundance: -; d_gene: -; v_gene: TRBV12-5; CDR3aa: CASGPLSSPNTEAFF; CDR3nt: TGTGCTAGTGGTCCTCTCTCCTCCCCGAACACTGAAGCTTTCTTT
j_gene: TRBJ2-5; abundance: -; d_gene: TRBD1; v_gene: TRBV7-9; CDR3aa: CASSLGTRGQETQYF; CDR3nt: TGTGCCAGCAGCTTAGGTACCAGGGGGCAGGAGACCCAGTACTTC
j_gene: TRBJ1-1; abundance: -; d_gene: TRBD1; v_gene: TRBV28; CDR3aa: CASKKEGAVAEAFF; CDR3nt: TGTGCCAGCAAGAAGGAGGGGGCGGTTGCTGAAGCTTTCTTT
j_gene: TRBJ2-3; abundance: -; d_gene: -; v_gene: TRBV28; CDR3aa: CASSSGQAPDTQYF; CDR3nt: TGTGCCAGCAGTAGTGGTCAGGCCCCAGATACGCAGTATTTT
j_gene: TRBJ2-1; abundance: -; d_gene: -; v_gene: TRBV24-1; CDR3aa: CATSDLSGTEQFF; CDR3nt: TGTGCCACCAGTGATCTATCCGGGACAGAGCAGTTCTTC
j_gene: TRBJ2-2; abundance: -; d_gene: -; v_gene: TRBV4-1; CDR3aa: CASSSSSVGTGELFF; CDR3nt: TGCGCCAGCAGCTCAAGTTCCGTCGGGACCGGGGAGCTGTTTTTT
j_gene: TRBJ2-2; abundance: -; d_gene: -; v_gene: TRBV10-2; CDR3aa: CASSEMWTTGELFF; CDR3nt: TGCGCCAGCAGTGAGATGTGGACAACCGGGGAGCTGTTTTTT
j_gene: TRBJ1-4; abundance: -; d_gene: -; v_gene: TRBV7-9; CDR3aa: CASSLGGLSEKLFF; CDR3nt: TGTGCCAGCAGCTTAGGGGGGCTCAGTGAAAAACTGTTTTTT
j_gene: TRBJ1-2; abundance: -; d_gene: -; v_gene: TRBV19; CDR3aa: CASSNSGRQSYGYTF; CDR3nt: TGTGCCAGTAGTAACTCCGGGAGGCAGAGCTATGGCTACACCTTC
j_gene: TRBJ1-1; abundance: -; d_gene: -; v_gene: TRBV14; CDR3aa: CASSQGLMNTEAFF; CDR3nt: TGTGCCAGCAGCCAGGGACTGATGAACACTGAAGCTTTCTTT
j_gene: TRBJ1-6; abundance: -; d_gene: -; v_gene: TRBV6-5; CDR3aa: CASRLSSYNSPLHF; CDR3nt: TGTGCCAGTCGACTTAGCTCCTATAATTCACCCCTCCACTTT
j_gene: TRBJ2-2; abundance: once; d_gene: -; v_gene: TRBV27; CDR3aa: CASSSRLATLTGELFF; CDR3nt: TGTGCCAGCAGTTCCAGACTGGCAACCCTAACTGGGGAGCTGTTTTTT
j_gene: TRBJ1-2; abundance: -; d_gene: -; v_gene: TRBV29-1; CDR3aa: CSVEEGGHGYTF; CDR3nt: TGCAGCGTTGAAGAGGGAGGCCATGGCTACACCTTC
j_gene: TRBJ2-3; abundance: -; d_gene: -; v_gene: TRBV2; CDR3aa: CARTGGAVEDTQYF; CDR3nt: TGTGCCAGAACGGGTGGGGCTGTAGAAGATACGCAGTATTTT
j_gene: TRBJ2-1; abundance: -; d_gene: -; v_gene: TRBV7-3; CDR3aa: CASSLVRLGNNEQFF; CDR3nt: TGTGCCAGCAGCTTAGTACGTCTAGGAAACAATGAGCAGTTCTTC
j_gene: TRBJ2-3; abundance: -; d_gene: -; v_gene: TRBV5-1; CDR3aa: CASSLGAGSDTQYF; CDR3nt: TGCGCCAGCAGCTTAGGAGCCGGGTCAGATACGCAGTATTTT
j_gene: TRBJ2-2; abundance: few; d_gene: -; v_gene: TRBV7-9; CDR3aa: CANSGNTGELFF; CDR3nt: TGTGCCAATAGCGGGAACACCGGGGAGCTGTTTTTT
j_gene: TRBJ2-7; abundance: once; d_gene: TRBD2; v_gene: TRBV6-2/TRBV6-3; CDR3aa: CASSQGREAYEQYF; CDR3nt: TGTGCCAGCAGCCAGGGGCGGGAGGCCTACGAGCAGTACTTC
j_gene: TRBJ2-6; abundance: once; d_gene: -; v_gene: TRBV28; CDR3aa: CASSRVLEGANVLTF; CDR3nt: TGTGCCAGCAGTCGAGTTCTCGAGGGAGCCAACGTCCTGACTTTC
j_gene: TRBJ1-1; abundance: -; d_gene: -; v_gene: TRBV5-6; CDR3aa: CASSLGRGAFF; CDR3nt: TGTGCCAGCAGCTTGGGGAGGGGAGCTTTCTTT
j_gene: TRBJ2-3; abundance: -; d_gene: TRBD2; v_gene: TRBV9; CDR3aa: CASSVGPGGLNFDTQYF; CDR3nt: TGTGCCAGCAGCGTAGGGCCGGGAGGGCTTAATTTTGATACGCAGTATTTT
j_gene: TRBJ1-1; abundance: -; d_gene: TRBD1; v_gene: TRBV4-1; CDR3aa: CASSQARTGLFRNTEAFF; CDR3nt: TGCGCCAGCAGCCAAGCGAGGACAGGCCTTTTTAGGAACACTGAAGCTTTCTTT
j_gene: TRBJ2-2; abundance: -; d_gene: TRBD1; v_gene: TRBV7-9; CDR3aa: CASSSQTGLTGELFF; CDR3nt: TGTGCCAGCAGCTCTCAGACAGGGCTCACCGGGGAGCTGTTTTTT
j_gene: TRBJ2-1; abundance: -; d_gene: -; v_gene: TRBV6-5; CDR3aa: CASSYSVGGYNEQFF; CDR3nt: TGTGCCAGCAGTTACTCGGTGGGAGGATACAATGAGCAGTTCTTC
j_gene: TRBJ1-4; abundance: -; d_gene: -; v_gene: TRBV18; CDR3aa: CASSPGGNEKLFF; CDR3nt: TGTGCCAGCTCACCCGGAGGTAATGAAAAACTGTTTTTT
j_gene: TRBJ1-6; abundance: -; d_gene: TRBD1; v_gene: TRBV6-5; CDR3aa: CASRGTGEGNSPLHF; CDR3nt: TGTGCCAGCAGGGGGACAGGGGAGGGTAATTCACCCCTCCACTTT
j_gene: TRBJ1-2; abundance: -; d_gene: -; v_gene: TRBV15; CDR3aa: CATSRQTEVNGYTF; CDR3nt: TGTGCCACCAGCAGGCAAACGGAGGTTAACGGCTACACCTTC
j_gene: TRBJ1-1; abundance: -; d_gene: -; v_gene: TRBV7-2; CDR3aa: CASSLGRGNTEAFF; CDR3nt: TGTGCCAGCAGCTTAGGGAGGGGAAACACTGAAGCTTTCTTT
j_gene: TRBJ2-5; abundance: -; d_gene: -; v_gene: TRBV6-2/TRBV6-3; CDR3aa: CASSSLPDRTQETQYF; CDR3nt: TGTGCCAGCAGTTCCCTACCTGACAGGACCCAAGAGACCCAGTACTTC
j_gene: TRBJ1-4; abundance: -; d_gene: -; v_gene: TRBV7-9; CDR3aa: CASSFDFNEKLFF; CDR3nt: TGTGCCAGCAGCTTCGACTTTAATGAAAAACTGTTTTTT
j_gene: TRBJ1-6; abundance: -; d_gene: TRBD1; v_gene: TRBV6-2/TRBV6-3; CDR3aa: CASSPLDRGFSPLHF; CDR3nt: TGTGCCAGCAGCCCGCTAGACAGGGGGTTTTCACCCCTCCACTTT
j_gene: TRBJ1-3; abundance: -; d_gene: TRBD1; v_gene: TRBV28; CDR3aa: CASNSQGANSGNTIYF; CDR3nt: TGTGCCAGCAACTCACAGGGGGCCAACTCTGGAAACACCATATATTTT
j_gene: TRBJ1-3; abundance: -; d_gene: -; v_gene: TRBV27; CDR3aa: CASSSGLSGNTIYF; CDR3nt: TGTGCCAGCAGTTCTGGGCTATCTGGAAACACCATATATTTT
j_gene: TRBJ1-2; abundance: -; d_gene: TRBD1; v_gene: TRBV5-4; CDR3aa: CASSLGQAQLYGYTF; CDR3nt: TGTGCCAGCAGTCTAGGACAGGCCCAACTTTATGGCTACACCTTC
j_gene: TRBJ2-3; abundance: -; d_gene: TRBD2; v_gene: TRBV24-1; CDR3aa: CATRHTKAGTDTQYF; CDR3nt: TGTGCCACCAGGCACACTAAAGCGGGAACAGATACGCAGTATTTT
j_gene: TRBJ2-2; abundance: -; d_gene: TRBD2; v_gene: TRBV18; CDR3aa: CASSRVLAGTSNTGELFF; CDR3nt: TGTGCCAGCTCACGAGTCCTAGCGGGAACATCGAACACCGGGGAGCTGTTTTTT
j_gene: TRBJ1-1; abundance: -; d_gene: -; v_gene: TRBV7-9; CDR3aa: CASSLTGMNTEAFF; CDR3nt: TGTGCCAGCAGCTTAACAGGGATGAACACTGAAGCTTTCTTT
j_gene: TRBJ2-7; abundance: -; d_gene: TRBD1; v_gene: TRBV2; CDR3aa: CASSEELFGTGYF; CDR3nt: TGTGCCAGCAGTGAAGAACTTTTCGGGACAGGGTACTTC
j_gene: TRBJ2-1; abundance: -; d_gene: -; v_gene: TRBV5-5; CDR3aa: CASDLSGSYNEQFF; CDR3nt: TGTGCCAGCGATCTTAGCGGCTCCTACAATGAGCAGTTCTTC
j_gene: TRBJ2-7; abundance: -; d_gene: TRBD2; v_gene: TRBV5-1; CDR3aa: CASSLEASGIYEQYF; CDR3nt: TGCGCCAGCAGCTTGGAGGCTAGCGGGATATACGAGCAGTACTTC
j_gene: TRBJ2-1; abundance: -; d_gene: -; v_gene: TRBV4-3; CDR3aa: CASSQDSGGSYNEQFF; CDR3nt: TGCGCCAGCAGCCAAGATAGTGGCGGCTCCTACAATGAGCAGTTCTTC
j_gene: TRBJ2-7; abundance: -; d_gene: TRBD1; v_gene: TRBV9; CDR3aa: CASSDRDRAFVSYEQYF; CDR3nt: TGTGCCAGCAGCGACCGGGACAGGGCCTTTGTGTCCTACGAGCAGTACTTC
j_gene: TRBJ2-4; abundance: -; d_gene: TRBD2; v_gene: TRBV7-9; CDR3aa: CASSPPGGRGRNIQYF; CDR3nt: TGTGCCAGCAGTCCCCCAGGCGGGAGGGGTAGAAACATTCAGTACTTC
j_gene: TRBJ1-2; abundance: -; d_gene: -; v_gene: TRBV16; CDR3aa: CASTQRYEAVGYTF; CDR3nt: TGTGCCAGCACCCAAAGGTATGAGGCGGTTGGCTACACCTTC
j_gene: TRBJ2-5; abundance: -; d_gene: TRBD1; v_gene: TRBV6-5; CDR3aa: CASLKGASETQYF; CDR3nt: TGTGCCAGCCTGAAGGGGGCATCAGAGACCCAGTACTTC